This T cell receptor beta chain is from a study of control samples from healthy donors and cancer patients. Sequenced by immunoSEQ multiplex PCR; TCRdb stores in-frame clones only, minus some. This table holds about 140,000 clones, approximately 90% found once. Germline loops: CDR1 SGDLS, CDR2 YYNGEE. The CDR3 is made up of 14 amino acids. Trimming took 5 bases from V and 1 from J; bases not matched to a gene: 3. This clone has just one count. The clonotype was recovered from a young woman in good health. The sequencing sample was made of blood. This rearrangement joins TRBV9 to TRBJ1-3, with TRBD1 identical over 7 bases. CDR3 loop: CASSDRASGNTIYF. The CDR3 DNA reads TGTGCCAGCAGTGACAGGGCGTCTGGAAACACCATATATTTT.